The 18 T cell receptor beta chains presented below share a single source sample, sequenced in a study of blood T cells in healthy people across ages. A J-beta primer mix and a sample-barcoded 5' primer were used in a second PCR of about 6 to 12 cycles. TCRdb ran MiXCR on the 5' RACE reads and lists one entry per CDR3 protein. There are 850,000 or so distinct CDR3 sequences in the sample; roughly 26% occur only once, and about 18% lies in the top ten. Sample: blood. These receptors were collected from a woman older than 75 in good health.

Only one count was recorded for this clonotype. This rearrangement joins TRBV11-2 to TRBJ2-4, with D unresolved. Near its end, the DNA agrees better with TRBJ2-7, so the J call may be wrong. From germline, CDR1 is SGHAT and CDR2 FQNNGV. This CDR3 has 13 amino acids. This CDR3 reads CASSSDGHYEQYF. The DNA of the CDR3 is TGTGCCAGCAGCTCCGACGGGCACTACGAGCAGTACTTC.

Only a few counts were recorded for this clonotype. The rearrangement joins TRBV27 to TRBJ1-1; maybe TRBD1 (5 bases). The CDR3 is 16 amino acids. Trimming removed 6 bases from V and 7 bases from J, with 24 bases in between. Germline lookup yields CDR1 MNHEY and CDR2 SMNVEV (reference sequence). DNA for the CDR3: TGTGCCAGCAGCACCTATATAGGACACGACTTGGGTGAAGCTTTCTTT. It specifies CASSTYIGHDLGEAFF.

This clonotype was seen at least ten times. J is TRBJ1-2 and V is TRBV18, with 11 nucleotides matching TRBD1. Looked up from germline, CDR1 is KGHSH and CDR2 is LQKENI. Trimming at V came to 3 bases and at J to 4 bases, leaving 4 bases not matched to a gene. The CDR3 is made up of 15 amino acids. CDR3 sequence (DNA): TGTGCCAGCTCACCGGGGACAGGGGGTGGCTATGGCTACACCTTC. It codes for CASSPGTGGGYGYTF.

This clonotype came up many times. The chain recombines TRBV4-3 with TRBJ2-6; either TRBD1 or TRBD2 may supply D (5 bases each). V gave up 0 bases and J gave up 2 bases, with 5 bases separating them. Per the germline V gene, CDR1 is LGHNA and CDR2 is YSLEER. This CDR3 contains 15 residues. Written as DNA, the CDR3 is TGCGCCAGCAGCCAAGAGGGGGCTGGGGCCAACGTCCTGACTTTC. Translation: CASSQEGAGANVLTF.

This clonotype was seen only a few times. This chain links TRBV27 with TRBJ2-1; the D gene is possibly TRBD2 (7 bases). There are 16 residues in the CDR3. V was shortened by 5 bases and J by 3 bases, with 17 bases between the two germline ends. Germline loops: CDR1 MNHEY, CDR2 SMNVEV (reference sequence). The CDR3: CASSPPGGQVYNEQFF. The CDR3 DNA is TGTGCCAGCAGTCCCCCCGGGGGGCAAGTCTACAATGAGCAGTTCTTC.

In its sample, this clonotype was seen many times. This chain joins TRBV9 and TRBJ2-5, with 7 nucleotides matching TRBD1. V gave up 4 bases and J gave up 2 bases; unmatched junction bases: 2. Germline-derived CDR1 and CDR2 are SGDLS and YYNGEE. The CDR3 length is 13 residues. This chain's CDR3 is CASSMGQQETQYF. The CDR3 coding sequence is TGTGCCAGCAGCATGGGACAGCAAGAGACCCAGTACTTC.

The chain couples TRBV5-1 to TRBJ1-2, with D perhaps matching TRBD1 (6 bases). Germline V lookup: CDR1 SGHRS, CDR2 YFSETQ. V was clipped by 2 bases and J by 4 bases, with 12 bases between them. The CDR3 totals 14 residues. The CDR3 DNA is TGCGCCAGCAGCTTAGGACAGCAGTTCTATGGCTACACCTTC. Protein product: CASSLGQQFYGYTF.

About this clonotype: A much larger clone differs from this one at a single base, so this may be a read error. The chain is built from TRBV20-1 and TRBJ2-1, with 13 bases matching TRBD2. This CDR3 contains 14 residues. Germline-derived CDR1 and CDR2 are DFQATT and SNEGSKA (reference sequence). CDR3 residues: CNAQGLAGLSEQFF. The CDR3 region has the DNA TGCAATGCTCAGGGACTAGCGGGGTTAAGTGAGCAGTTCTTC.

This rearrangement joins TRBV10-2 to TRBJ2-5; 10 positions agree with TRBD2. The CDR3 contains 16 residues. The J segment lost 1 base and the V segment lost 6 bases, leaving 8 bases of the junction unmatched. CDR1 and CDR2 (germline): WSHSY, SAAADI. The CDR3 sequence: CASRTFASGGQETQYF. The DNA for the CDR3 is TGCGCCAGCAGAACTTTTGCTAGCGGGGGCCAAGAGACCCAGTACTTC.

This clonotype was found many times. The chain links TRBV6-5 to TRBJ2-7, with D possibly TRBD1 on 6 matching bases. The germline V and J ends were trimmed by 6 bases and 3 bases, with 9 bases remaining between them. CDR3 size: 12 residues. Germline V lookup: CDR1 MNHEY, CDR2 SVGAGI. CDR3 DNA sequence: TGTGCCAGCAGAAAGGACAGCTACGAGCAGTACTTC. Translating gives CASRKDSYEQYF.

This chain connects TRBV15 to TRBJ2-7; the D gene could be TRBD1 or TRBD2 (5 bases each). The CDR3 is 14 residues long. Germline V gene sequence: CDR1 LNHNV, CDR2 YYDKDF (reference sequence). V was cut by 5 bases and J by 2 bases, with 13 bases left in between. The CDR3 sequence is CATSPGSKTYEQYF. The CDR3 nucleotides are TGTGCCACCAGCCCAGGGAGTAAGACCTACGAGCAGTACTTC. The complete variable domain, with remaining parts taken from reference TRBV15 and TRBJ2-7, reads DAMVIQNPRYQVTQFGKPVTLSCSQTLNHNVMYWYQQKSSQAPKLLFHYYDKDFNNEADTPDNFQSRRPNTSFCFLDIRSPGLGDTAMYLCATSPGSKTYEQYFGPGTRLTVT.

In this sample, this clonotype turned up many times. The V and J genes are TRBV25-1 and TRBJ1-2, with D tentatively TRBD1 (6 bases). This CDR3 is 15 amino acids long. V was pared by 2 bases and J by 3 bases, with 13 bases between. Germline-derived CDR1 and CDR2 are MGHDK and SYGVNS. In DNA form, the CDR3 reads TGTGCCAGCAGTGAACCCACAGGGAAGGACTATGGCTACACCTTC. It translates to CASSEPTGKDYGYTF.

This clonotype was detected only a few times. This chain joins TRBV20-1 and TRBJ1-5, with a possible D match to TRBD1 (6 bases). The CDR3 runs to 15 residues. CDR1 is DFQATT, CDR2 SNEGSKA, per germline (reference sequence). V was clipped by 3 bases and J by 5 bases, with 17 bases between them. CDR3 coding DNA: TGCAGTGCTAGGGGGGGCGTCGGGGGGTATCAGCCCCAGCATTTT. Amino acid sequence: CSARGGVGGYQPQHF.

This clonotype was observed a handful of times. The V and J genes are TRBV27 and TRBJ1-5, with TRBD1 as a possible D gene (6 bases). The germline V gene has CDR1 MNHEY and CDR2 SMNVEV (reference sequence). The CDR3 is made up of 15 amino acids. V was shortened by 6 bases and J by 3 bases, with 15 bases between the two germline ends. The CDR3 loop reads CASRLSRDNNQPQHF. The DNA of the CDR3 is TGTGCCAGCAGGCTAAGCCGGGACAACAATCAGCCCCAGCATTTT.

This clonotype was counted ten times or more. The chain has TRBV20-1 and TRBJ2-7; the D gene could be TRBD1 or TRBD2 (5 bases each). CDR3 length: 14 amino acids. Germline V CDR1 and CDR2: DFQATT, SNEGSKA (reference sequence). Between the trimmed V and J ends, which lost 6 bases and 6 bases, there was a span of 21 bases. CDR3 sequence reads: CSARPGPPLGEQYF. The DNA of the CDR3 is TGCAGTGCACGTCCGGGACCCCCCTTGGGCGAGCAGTACTTC.

This clonotype was seen many times. The V and J genes are TRBV4-3 and TRBJ1-2; D possibly corresponds to TRBD1 (6 bases). Germline V gives CDR1 LGHNA, CDR2 YSLEER. V shed 1 base and J shed 3 bases, with 15 bases lying between them. This CDR3 has 16 amino acids. The CDR3 nucleotides read TGCGCCAGCAGCCAAGGCCGACAGGCGCACTACTATGGCTACACCTTC. Translating gives CASSQGRQAHYYGYTF.

The rearrangement joins TRBV27 to TRBJ1-5; no clear D gene. Trimming pared 8 bases from V and 1 base from J, leaving 15 bases between. This CDR3 is 15 amino acids long. In germline, CDR1 is MNHEY, CDR2 SMNVEV (reference sequence). CDR3 amino acids: CASQKDFGSNQPQHF. The DNA for the CDR3 is TGTGCCAGCCAAAAGGATTTCGGCAGCAATCAGCCCCAGCATTTT.

The chain employs TRBV12-3 or TRBV12-4 and TRBJ2-7, with 12 bases matching TRBD2. The length of the CDR3 is 14 residues. The V and J ends lost 6 bases and 7 bases, in that order; junction bases with no gene match: 7. Here the CDR3 reads CASSSSGGGWEQYF. CDR3 bases: TGTGCCAGCAGCTCTAGCGGGGGGGGGTGGGAGCAGTACTTC.